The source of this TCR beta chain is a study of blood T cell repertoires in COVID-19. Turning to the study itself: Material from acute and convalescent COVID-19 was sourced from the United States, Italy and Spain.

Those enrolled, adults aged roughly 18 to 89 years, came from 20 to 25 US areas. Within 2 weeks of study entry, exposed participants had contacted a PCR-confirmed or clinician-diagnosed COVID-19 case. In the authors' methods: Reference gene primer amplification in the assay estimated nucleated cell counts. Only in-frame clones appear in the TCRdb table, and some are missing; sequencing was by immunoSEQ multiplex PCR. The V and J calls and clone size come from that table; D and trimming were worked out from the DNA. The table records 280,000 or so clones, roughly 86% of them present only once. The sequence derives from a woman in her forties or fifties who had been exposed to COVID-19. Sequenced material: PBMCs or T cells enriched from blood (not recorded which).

CDR3 residues: CASSVGLKGTDTQYF. The CDR3 DNA sequence: TGTGCCAGCAGCGTAGGCCTAAAGGGGACAGATACGCAGTATTTT. The rearrangement joins TRBV9 to TRBJ2-3, with D possibly matching TRBD1 (5 bases). The ends were cut back, 0 bases at V and 3 bases at J, with 11 bases in the middle. CDR3 length equals 15 residues. Germline CDR1 SGDLS, CDR2 YYNGEE.